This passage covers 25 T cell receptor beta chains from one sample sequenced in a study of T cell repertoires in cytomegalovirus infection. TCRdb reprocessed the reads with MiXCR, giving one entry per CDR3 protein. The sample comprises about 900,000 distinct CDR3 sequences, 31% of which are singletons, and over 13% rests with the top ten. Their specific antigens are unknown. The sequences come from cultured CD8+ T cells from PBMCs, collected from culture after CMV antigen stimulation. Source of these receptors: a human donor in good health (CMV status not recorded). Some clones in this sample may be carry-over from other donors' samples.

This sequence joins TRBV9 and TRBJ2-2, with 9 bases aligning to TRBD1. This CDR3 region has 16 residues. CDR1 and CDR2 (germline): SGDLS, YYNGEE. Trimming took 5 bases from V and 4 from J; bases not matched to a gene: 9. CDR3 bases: TGTGCCAGCAGTACTCCGGGACAGGGACGCACCGGGGAGCTGTTTTTT. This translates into CASSTPGQGRTGELFF. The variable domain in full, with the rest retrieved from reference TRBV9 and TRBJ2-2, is DSGVTQTPKHLITATGQRVTLRCSPRSGDLSVYWYQQSLDQGLQFLIQYYNGEERAKGNILERFSAQQFPDLHSELNLSSLELGDSALYFCASSTPGQGRTGELFFGEGSRLTVL.

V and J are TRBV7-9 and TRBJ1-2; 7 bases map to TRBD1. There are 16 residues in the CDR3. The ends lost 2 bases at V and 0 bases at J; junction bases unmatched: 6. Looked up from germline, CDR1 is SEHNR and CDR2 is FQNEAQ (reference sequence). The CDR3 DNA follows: TGTGCCAGCAGCTTATCAACAGGGGAGGCTAACTATGGCTACACCTTC. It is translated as CASSLSTGEANYGYTF.

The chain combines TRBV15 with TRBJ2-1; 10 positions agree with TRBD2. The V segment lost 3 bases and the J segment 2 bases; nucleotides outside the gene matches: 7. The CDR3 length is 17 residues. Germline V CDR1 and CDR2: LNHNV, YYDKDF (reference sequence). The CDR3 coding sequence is TGTGCCACCAGCAGGAAGCTAGCGGGGGCTACCTACAATGAGCAGTTCTTC. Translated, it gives CATSRKLAGATYNEQFF.

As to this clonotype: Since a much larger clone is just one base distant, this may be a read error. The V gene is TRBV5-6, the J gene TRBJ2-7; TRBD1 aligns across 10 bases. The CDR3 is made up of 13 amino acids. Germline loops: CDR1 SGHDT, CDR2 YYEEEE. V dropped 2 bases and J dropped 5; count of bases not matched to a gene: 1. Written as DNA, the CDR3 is TGTGCCAGCAGCTTCGGGACAGGGGACGAGCAGTACTTC. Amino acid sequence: CASSFGTGDEQYF.

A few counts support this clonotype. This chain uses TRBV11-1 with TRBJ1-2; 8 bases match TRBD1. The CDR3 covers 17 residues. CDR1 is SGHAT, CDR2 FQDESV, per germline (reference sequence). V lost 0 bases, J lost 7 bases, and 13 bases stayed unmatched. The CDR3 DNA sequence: TGTGCCAGCAGCTTAGCTCCCGGACAGGGAGGGTCCAGTGGCTACACCTTC. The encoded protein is CASSLAPGQGGSSGYTF.

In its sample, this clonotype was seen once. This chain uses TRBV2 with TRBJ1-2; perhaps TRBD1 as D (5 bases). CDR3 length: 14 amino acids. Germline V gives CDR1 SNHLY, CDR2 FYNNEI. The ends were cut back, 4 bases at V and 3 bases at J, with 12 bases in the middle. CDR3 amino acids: CASSGGDGHYGYTF. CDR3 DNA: TGTGCCAGCAGTGGAGGGGACGGACACTATGGCTACACCTTC.

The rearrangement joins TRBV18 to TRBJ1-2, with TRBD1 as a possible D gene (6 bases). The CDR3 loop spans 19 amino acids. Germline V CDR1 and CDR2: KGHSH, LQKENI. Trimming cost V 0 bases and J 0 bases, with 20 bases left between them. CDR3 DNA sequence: TGTGCCAGCTCACCACCGCAGGGGCCGACTACCTTAGCTAACTATGGCTACACCTTC. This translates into CASSPPQGPTTLANYGYTF. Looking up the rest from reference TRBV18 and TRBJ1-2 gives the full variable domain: NAGVMQNPRHLVRRRGQEARLRCSPMKGHSHVYWYRQLPEEGLKFMVYLQKENIIDESGMPKERFSAEFPKEGPSILRIQQVVRGDSAAYFCASSPPQGPTTLANYGYTFGSGTRLTVV.

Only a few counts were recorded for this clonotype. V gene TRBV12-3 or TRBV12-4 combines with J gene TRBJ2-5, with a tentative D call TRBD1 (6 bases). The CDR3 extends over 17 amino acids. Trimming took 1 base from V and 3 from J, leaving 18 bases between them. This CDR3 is CASSLGGTLRFEETQYF. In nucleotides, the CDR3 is TGTGCCAGCAGTTTAGGAGGGACACTTAGGTTTGAAGAGACCCAGTACTTC.

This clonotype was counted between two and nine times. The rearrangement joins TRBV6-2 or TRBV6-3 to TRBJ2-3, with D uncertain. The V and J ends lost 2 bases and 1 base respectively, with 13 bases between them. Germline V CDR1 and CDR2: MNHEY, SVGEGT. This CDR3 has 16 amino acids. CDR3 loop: CASSYEEPHGTDTQYF. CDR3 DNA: TGTGCCAGCAGTTACGAGGAGCCCCACGGCACAGATACGCAGTATTTT.

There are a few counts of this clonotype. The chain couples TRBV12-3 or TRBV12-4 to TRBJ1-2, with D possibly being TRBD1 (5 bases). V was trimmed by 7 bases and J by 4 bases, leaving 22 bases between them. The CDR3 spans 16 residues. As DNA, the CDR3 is TGTGCCAGCATTTCTCCGGGACCCAAGGACGTCTATGGCTACACCTTC. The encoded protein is CASISPGPKDVYGYTF.

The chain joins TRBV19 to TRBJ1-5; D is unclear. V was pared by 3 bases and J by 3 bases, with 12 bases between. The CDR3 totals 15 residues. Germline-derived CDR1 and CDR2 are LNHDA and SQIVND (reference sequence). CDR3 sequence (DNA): TGTGCCAGTAGTATGGTAAGGGCGATCAATCAGCCCCAGCATTTT. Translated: CASSMVRAINQPQHF. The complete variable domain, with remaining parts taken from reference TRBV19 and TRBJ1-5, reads DGGITQSPKYLFRKEGQNVTLSCEQNLNHDAMYWYRQDPGQGLRLIYYSQIVNDFQKGDIAEGYSVSREKKESFPLTVTSAQKNPTAFYLCASSMVRAINQPQHFGDGTRLSIL.

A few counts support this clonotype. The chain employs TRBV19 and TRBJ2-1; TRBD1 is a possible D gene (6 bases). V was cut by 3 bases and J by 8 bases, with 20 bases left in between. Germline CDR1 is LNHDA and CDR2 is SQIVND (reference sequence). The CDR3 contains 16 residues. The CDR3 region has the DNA TGTGCCAGTAGTATCAGGGGAACCCAAATCTTCGATGAGCAGTTCTTC. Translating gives CASSIRGTQIFDEQFF.

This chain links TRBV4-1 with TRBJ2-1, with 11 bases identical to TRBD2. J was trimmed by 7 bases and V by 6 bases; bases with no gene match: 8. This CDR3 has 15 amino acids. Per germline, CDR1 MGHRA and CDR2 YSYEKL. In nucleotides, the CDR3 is TGCGCCAGCAGTCCTAGCGGGGGGCTGGGGAATGAGCAGTTCTTC. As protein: CASSPSGGLGNEQFF.

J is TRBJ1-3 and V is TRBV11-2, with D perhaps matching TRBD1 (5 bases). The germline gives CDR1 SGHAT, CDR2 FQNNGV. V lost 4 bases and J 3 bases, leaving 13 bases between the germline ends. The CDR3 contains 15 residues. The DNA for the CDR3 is TGTGCCAGCAGCTCGGACAAGGGGCTTGGAAACACCATATATTTT. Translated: CASSSDKGLGNTIYF.

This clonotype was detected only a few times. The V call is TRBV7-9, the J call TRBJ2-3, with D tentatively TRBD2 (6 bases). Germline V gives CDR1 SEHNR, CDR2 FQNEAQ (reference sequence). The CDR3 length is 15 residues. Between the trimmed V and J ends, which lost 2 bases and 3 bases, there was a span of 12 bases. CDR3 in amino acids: CASSLQGGTTDTQYF. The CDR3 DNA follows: TGTGCCAGCAGCTTACAGGGAGGAACTACAGATACGCAGTATTTT.

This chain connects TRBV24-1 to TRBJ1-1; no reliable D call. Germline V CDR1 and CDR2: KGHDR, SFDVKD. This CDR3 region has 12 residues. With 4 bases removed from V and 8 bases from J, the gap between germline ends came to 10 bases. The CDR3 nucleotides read TGTGCCACCAGTGACGGAGGGTCGGAAGCTTTCTTT. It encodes CATSDGGSEAFF.

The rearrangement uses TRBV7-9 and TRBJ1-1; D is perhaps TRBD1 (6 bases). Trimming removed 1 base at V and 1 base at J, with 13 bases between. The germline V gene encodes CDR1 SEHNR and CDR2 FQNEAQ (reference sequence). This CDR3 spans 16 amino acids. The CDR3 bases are TGTGCCAGCAGCTTAGACGGGACAAAAAGGAACACTGAAGCTTTCTTT. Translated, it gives CASSLDGTKRNTEAFF.

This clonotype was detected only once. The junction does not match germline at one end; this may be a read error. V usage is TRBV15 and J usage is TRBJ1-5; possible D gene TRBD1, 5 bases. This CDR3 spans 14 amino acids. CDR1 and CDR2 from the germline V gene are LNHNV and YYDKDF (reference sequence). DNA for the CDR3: TGTGTCACCAGCAGAGATTTGGGACGTCAGCCCCAGCATTTT. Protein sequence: CVTSRDLGRQPQHF.

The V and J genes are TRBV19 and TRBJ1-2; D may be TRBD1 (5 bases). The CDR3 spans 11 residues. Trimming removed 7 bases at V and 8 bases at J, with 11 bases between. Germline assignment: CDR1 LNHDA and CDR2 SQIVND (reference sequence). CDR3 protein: CASIDSSGYTF. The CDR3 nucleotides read TGTGCCAGTATTGACAGTTCGGGCTACACCTTC.

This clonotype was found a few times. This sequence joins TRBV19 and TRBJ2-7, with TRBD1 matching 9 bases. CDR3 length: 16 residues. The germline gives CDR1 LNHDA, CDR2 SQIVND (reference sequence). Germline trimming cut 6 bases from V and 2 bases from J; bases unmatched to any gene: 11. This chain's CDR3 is CASSIYAGTGTYEQYF. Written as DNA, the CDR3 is TGTGCCAGTAGCATCTATGCCGGGACAGGGACCTACGAGCAGTACTTC.

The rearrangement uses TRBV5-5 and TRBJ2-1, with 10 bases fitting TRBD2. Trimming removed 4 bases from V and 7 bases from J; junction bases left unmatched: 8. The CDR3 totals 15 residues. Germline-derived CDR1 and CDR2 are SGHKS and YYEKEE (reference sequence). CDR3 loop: CASSPLLAGLNEQFF. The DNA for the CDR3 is TGTGCCAGCAGCCCTCTACTAGCGGGGTTGAATGAGCAGTTCTTC.

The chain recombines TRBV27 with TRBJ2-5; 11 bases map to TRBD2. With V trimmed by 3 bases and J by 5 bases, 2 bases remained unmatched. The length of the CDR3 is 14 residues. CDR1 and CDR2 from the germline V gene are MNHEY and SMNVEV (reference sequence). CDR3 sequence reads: CASSFTSGGETQYF. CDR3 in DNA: TGTGCCAGCAGTTTTACTAGCGGGGGTGAGACCCAGTACTTC.

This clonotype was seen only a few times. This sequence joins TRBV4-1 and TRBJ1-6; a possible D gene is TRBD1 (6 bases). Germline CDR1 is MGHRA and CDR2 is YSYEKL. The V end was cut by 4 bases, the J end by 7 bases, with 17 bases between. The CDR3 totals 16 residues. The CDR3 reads CASSLPSGGENSPLHF. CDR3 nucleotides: TGCGCCAGCAGCCTCCCCTCCGGGGGCGAAAATTCACCCCTCCACTTT.

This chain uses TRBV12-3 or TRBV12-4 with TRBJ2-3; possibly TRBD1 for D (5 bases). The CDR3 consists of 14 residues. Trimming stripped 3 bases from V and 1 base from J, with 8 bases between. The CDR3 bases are TGTGCCAGCAGTTTCATCAGGGGCACAGATACGCAGTATTTT. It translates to CASSFIRGTDTQYF.

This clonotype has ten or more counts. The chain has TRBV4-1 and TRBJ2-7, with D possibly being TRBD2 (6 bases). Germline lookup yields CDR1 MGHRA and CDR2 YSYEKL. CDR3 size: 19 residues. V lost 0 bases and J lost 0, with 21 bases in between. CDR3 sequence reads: CASSQDRGEGGVSSYEQYF. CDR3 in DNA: TGCGCCAGCAGCCAAGATAGAGGGGAAGGCGGGGTGAGCTCCTACGAGCAGTACTTC.